These 22 T cell receptor beta chains came from one sample sequenced in a study of STAT3 mutations in large granular lymphocyte leukemia. Produced via immunoSEQ multiplex PCR; TCRdb's table is partial and in-frame only. The table lists over 30,000 clones, approximately 90% of them singletons. Regarding the study as a whole: At least one immunodominant TCR beta clonotype appeared in every T-cell large granular lymphocyte leukemia patient.

These TCRs are of unknown antigen specificity. Sequenced material: PBMCs. These receptors came from a human donor with T large granular lymphocyte leukemia. Some clones in this sample may be carry-over from other donors' samples.

This chain links TRBV7-9 with TRBJ2-2; D perhaps matches TRBD2 (6 bases). Trimming stripped 1 base from V and 1 base from J, with 7 bases between. Germline CDR1 SEHNR, CDR2 FQNEAQ (reference sequence). The CDR3 is made up of 15 amino acids. This CDR3 reads CASSLVGLNTGELFF. Written as DNA, the CDR3 is TGTGCCAGCAGCTTAGTGGGACTGAACACCGGGGAGCTGTTTTTT.

The table lists this clone with a count of one. This chain joins TRBV2 and TRBJ2-3; possibly TRBD2 for D (5 bases). Trimming stripped 6 bases from V and 8 bases from J, with 12 bases between. This CDR3 spans 12 amino acids. The germline V gene has CDR1 SNHLY and CDR2 FYNNEI. The DNA for the CDR3 is TGTGCCAGCAGCGGGGTGGGCGGTACGCAGTATTTT. Its protein product is CASSGVGGTQYF.

The chain is built from TRBV7-9 and TRBJ1-1, with D maybe TRBD1 (5 bases). The CDR3 is made up of 16 amino acids. Germline V CDR1 and CDR2: SEHNR, FQNEAQ (reference sequence). The V end was cut by 4 bases, the J end by 1 base, with 16 bases between. The CDR3 DNA is TGTGCCAGCAGCTCCTTCGGGGGGGTATCGAACACTGAAGCTTTCTTT. This gives the protein CASSSFGGVSNTEAFF.

This clone was seen a handful of times. In DNA, the CDR3 is TGTGCCAGCAGTTTTGACGACACTGAAGCTTTCTTT. It is translated as CASSFDDTEAFF. The chain joins TRBV28 to TRBJ1-1; no definite D call. In germline, CDR1 is MDHEN, CDR2 SYDVKM. V was trimmed by 3 bases and J by 3 bases, leaving 5 bases between them. The CDR3 is 12 residues long.

This chain joins TRBV4-2 and TRBJ1-2; D remains ambiguous. Germline V gives CDR1 LGHNA, CDR2 YNFKEQ. CDR3 length: 13 residues. Trimming stripped 7 bases from V and 6 bases from J, with 15 bases between. DNA of the CDR3: TGTGCCAGCAACCCGTTCCCGGGCGATGGCTACACCTTC. Its protein is CASNPFPGDGYTF.

The chain carries TRBV11-2 and TRBJ2-1; TRBD2 might be the D (6 bases). V was shortened by 2 bases and J by 6 bases, with 20 bases between the two germline ends. This CDR3 comprises 17 residues. Germline lookup yields CDR1 SGHAT and CDR2 FQNNGV. The CDR3: CASSLRHPSVHFNEQFF. The CDR3 DNA reads TGTGCCAGCAGCTTACGGCACCCTAGCGTGCACTTCAATGAGCAGTTCTTC.

The chain has TRBV6-6 and TRBJ1-2; tentatively, D is TRBD1 (5 bases). Trimming shortened V by 7 bases and J by 4 bases, and 19 bases separated the two germline ends. The CDR3 totals 15 residues. In germline, CDR1 is MNHNY, CDR2 SVGAGI (reference sequence). The CDR3 DNA sequence: TGTGCCAGCACCACCTTGAGCAGGGACGGCTATGGCTACACCTTC. Translated: CASTTLSRDGYGYTF.

This chain links TRBV5-1 with TRBJ1-1, with a tentative D call TRBD1 (5 bases). CDR3 size: 14 residues. Germline V gene lookup returns CDR1 SGHRS and CDR2 YFSETQ. Trimming pared 2 bases from V and 3 bases from J, leaving 11 bases between. The CDR3 nucleotides are TGCGCCAGCAGCTTTCAGGGAGTGGACACTGAAGCTTTCTTT. It is translated as CASSFQGVDTEAFF.

This chain uses TRBV7-9 with TRBJ2-1; D gene unclear. This CDR3 is built from 14 residues. V was shortened by 3 bases and J by 4 bases, with 10 bases between the two germline ends. Germline assignment: CDR1 SEHNR and CDR2 FQNEAQ (reference sequence). The CDR3 here is CASSLENRYNEQFF. The CDR3 DNA reads as TGTGCCAGCAGCTTGGAGAACAGATACAATGAGCAGTTCTTC.

This rearrangement joins TRBV28 to TRBJ1-4, with D maybe TRBD1 (6 bases). Germline lookup yields CDR1 MDHEN and CDR2 SYDVKM. The CDR3 runs 15 residues. Trimming took 4 bases from V and 6 from J, leaving 15 bases between them. In nucleotides, the CDR3 is TGTGCCAGCAGTTCCGGGACATATTATGATGAAAAACTGTTTTTT. Translated, it gives CASSSGTYYDEKLFF.

This chain links TRBV14 with TRBJ2-1, with 7 bases matching TRBD1. Unmatched junction bases numbered 8, after V lost 5 bases and J lost 7 bases. CDR3 length: 14 residues. Per germline, CDR1 SGHDN and CDR2 FVKESK. CDR3 loop: CASSARLRGNEQFF. DNA of the CDR3: TGTGCCAGCAGCGCCCGCCTCAGGGGGAATGAGCAGTTCTTC.

This clone was seen only a few times. The chain recombines TRBV6-1 with TRBJ1-5; 7 bases line up with TRBD1. The CDR3 has 16 residues. The germline V gene has CDR1 MNHNS and CDR2 SASEGT. J was trimmed by 4 bases and V by 4 bases; bases with no gene match: 10. The CDR3 sequence: CASSAEGAHTNQPQHF. CDR3 nucleotide sequence: TGTGCCAGCAGTGCCGAGGGGGCTCATACAAATCAGCCCCAGCATTTT.

The V call is TRBV11-2, the J call TRBJ2-2, with D perhaps being TRBD1 or TRBD2 (5 bases each). The CDR3 spans 17 residues. V gave up 1 base and J gave up 1 base, with 13 bases separating them. Germline-derived CDR1 and CDR2 are SGHAT and FQNNGV. CDR3 bases: TGTGCCAGCAGCTTAGTCCGGGACCTAGAGAACACCGGGGAGCTGTTTTTT. It translates to CASSLVRDLENTGELFF. The full variable domain, in which reference TRBV11-2 and TRBJ2-2 provide the parts outside the CDR3, is EAGVAQSPRYKIIEKRQSVAFWCNPISGHATLYWYQQILGQGPKLLIQFQNNGVVDDSQLPKDRFSAERLKGVDSTLKIQPAKLEDSAVYLCASSLVRDLENTGELFFGEGSRLTVL.

A word on this clone: The sample has other DNA sequences that encode this CDR3 too. The chain has TRBV7-9 and TRBJ1-1, with a tentative D call TRBD1 (5 bases). CDR1 SEHNR and CDR2 FQNEAQ come from the germline V gene (reference sequence). The germline V and J ends were trimmed by 1 base and 0 bases, with 6 bases remaining between them. The CDR3 length is 14 residues. In nucleotides, the CDR3 is TGTGCCAGCAGCTTAGGGGGCGTGAACACTGAAGCTTTCTTT. Encoded protein: CASSLGGVNTEAFF.

The chain has TRBV18 and TRBJ1-4; D ambiguous. Trimming took off 4 bases at V and 5 bases at J, with 8 bases between the two ends. Germline V gene lookup returns CDR1 KGHSH and CDR2 LQKENI. This CDR3 comprises 13 residues. CDR3 loop: CASSRAENEKLFF. In nucleotides, the CDR3 is TGTGCCAGCTCACGGGCGGAGAATGAAAAACTGTTTTTT. The full variable domain, in which reference TRBV18 and TRBJ1-4 provide the parts outside the CDR3, is NAGVMQNPRHLVRRRGQEARLRCSPMKGHSHVYWYRQLPEEGLKFMVYLQKENIIDESGMPKERFSAEFPKEGPSILRIQQVVRGDSAAYFCASSRAENEKLFFGSGTQLSVL.

The table lists this clone with a count of one. V usage is TRBV15 and J usage is TRBJ1-6, with D perhaps TRBD1 (5 bases). V shed 5 bases and J shed 9 bases, with 20 bases lying between them. CDR3 size: 16 residues. CDR1 LNHNV and CDR2 YYDKDF come from the germline V gene (reference sequence). DNA of the CDR3: TGTGCCACCAGCCTCGGGACTACCGCTCGGGGTTCACCCCTCCACTTT. The encoded protein is CATSLGTTARGSPLHF.

This chain connects TRBV4-2 to TRBJ2-3; tentatively, D is TRBD1 or TRBD2 (6 bases each). The CDR3 has 18 residues. The V gene lost 3 bases and the J gene lost 3 bases, with 22 bases spanning the gap. Germline V CDR1 and CDR2: LGHNA, YNFKEQ. CDR3 residues: CASSHPGRTGARTDTQYF. The CDR3 DNA sequence: TGTGCCAGCAGCCACCCCGGCAGGACGGGGGCCCGTACAGATACGCAGTATTTT.

The rearrangement joins TRBV5-4 to TRBJ2-3; no firm D call. The germline V and J ends were trimmed by 1 base and 8 bases, with 5 bases remaining between them. The CDR3 is 11 amino acids. The germline V gene encodes CDR1 SGHNT and CDR2 YYREEE (reference sequence). The CDR3 loop is CASSLLGTQYF. DNA of the CDR3: TGTGCCAGCAGCTTGCTGGGTACGCAGTATTTT.

The chain is built from TRBV7-9 and TRBJ2-2; D is perhaps TRBD1 or TRBD2 (5 bases each). Germline-derived CDR1 and CDR2 are SEHNR and FQNEAQ (reference sequence). V was clipped by 5 bases and J by 6 bases, with 19 bases between them. This CDR3 has 16 residues. CDR3 bases: TGTGCCAGCAGCCCACCCCTAACCGGGGCGGCCGGGGAGCTGTTTTTT. This codes for CASSPPLTGAAGELFF.

This clone was seen once. This chain links TRBV5-4 with TRBJ2-7; D uncertain. Germline CDR1 SGHNT, CDR2 YYREEE (reference sequence). The germline V and J ends were trimmed by 0 bases and 2 bases, with 9 bases remaining between them. The CDR3 extends over 14 amino acids. DNA of the CDR3: TGTGCCAGCAGCTTGGATCGACGGGCCTACGAGCAGTACTTC. This sequence encodes CASSLDRRAYEQYF.

Concerning this clone: The junction and the germline gene differ at one end; a read error may be behind it. This chain connects TRBV25-1 to TRBJ1-2; D remains unclear. CDR3 length: 14 amino acids. Per the germline V gene, CDR1 is MGHDK and CDR2 is SYGVNS. The CDR3 sequence: CASSDPSGPYDYTF. The CDR3 DNA is TGTGCCAGCAGTGATCCGAGTGGCCCCTATGACTACACCTTC.

The chain is built from TRBV7-9 and TRBJ2-7; D is possibly TRBD1 or TRBD2 (5 bases each). The V gene's germline CDR1 is SEHNR and CDR2 FQNEAQ (reference sequence). The CDR3 extends over 17 amino acids. Trimming took 4 bases from V and 0 from J, leaving 19 bases between them. The CDR3: CASSSPAARGLSYEQYF. CDR3 bases: TGTGCCAGCAGCTCACCCGCAGCTCGGGGCCTCTCCTACGAGCAGTACTTC.